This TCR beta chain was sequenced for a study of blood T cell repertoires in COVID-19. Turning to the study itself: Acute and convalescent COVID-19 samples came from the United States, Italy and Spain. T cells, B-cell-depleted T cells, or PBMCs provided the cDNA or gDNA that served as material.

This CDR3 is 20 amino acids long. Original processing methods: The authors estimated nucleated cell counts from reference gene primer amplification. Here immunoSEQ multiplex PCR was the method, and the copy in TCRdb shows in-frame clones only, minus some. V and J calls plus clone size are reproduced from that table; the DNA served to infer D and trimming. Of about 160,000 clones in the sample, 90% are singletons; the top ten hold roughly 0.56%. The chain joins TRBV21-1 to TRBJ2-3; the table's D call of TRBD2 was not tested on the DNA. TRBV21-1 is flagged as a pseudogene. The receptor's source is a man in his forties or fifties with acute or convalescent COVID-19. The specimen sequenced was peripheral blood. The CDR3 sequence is CASSKDNRLAGVCRTDTQYF. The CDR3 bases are TGTGCCAGCAGCAAAGATAACCGACTAGCGGGAGTTTGTCGTACAGATACGCAGTATTTT.